Listed below are T cell receptor beta chains from one sample, sequenced in a study of human T cells and chemical hapten exposure. TCRdb reanalysed the RACE reads using MiXCR and keeps one entry per CDR3 protein. This table has roughly 250,000 distinct CDR3 sequences, more than 6.5% appearing once. Sequenced here: whole blood, sampled in connection with sensitization to the hapten diphenylcyclopropenone (DPC). Receptors were obtained from a woman aged 40 to 50 with alopecia areata. Some clones in this sample may be carry-over from other donors' samples. CDR3s include the opening cysteine and the closing phenylalanine or tryptophan. Each record gives: V gene, J gene, D gene, clone size, CDR3 DNA, CDR3 protein. The D gene is left open where the match is weak. Clone size is not always given. Where it is, it says once, few, many or a class for expanded clones.

>TRBV10-3|TRBJ2-3|TRBD1|NA
TGTGCCATCAGTGGGGACAGGGCAACAGATACGCAGTATTTT
CAISGDRATDTQYF
>TRBV6-1|TRBJ2-2|TRBD1|many
TGTGCCAGCAGTGGGGCGACAGGGGGCTCCGGGGAGCTGTTTTTT
CASSGATGGSGELFF
>TRBV7-2|TRBJ1-6|NA|few
TGTGCCAGCAGGCTTCCCTCCTATAATTCACCCCTCCACTTT
CASRLPSYNSPLHF
>TRBV5-1|TRBJ2-2|TRBD1|few
TGCGCCAGCGGGACAGGCTACACCGGGGAGCTGTTTTTT
CASGTGYTGELFF
>TRBV7-2|TRBJ2-7|NA|NA
TGTGCCAGCAGCTCCCGGGACATCTACGAGCAGTACTTC
CASSSRDIYEQYF
>TRBV27|TRBJ2-2|NA|few
TGTGCCAGCAGTTCATGGCCGGGCACCGGGGAGCTGTTTTTT
CASSSWPGTGELFF
>TRBV29-1|TRBJ1-4|TRBD1|NA
TGCAGCGTAAATACAGGGGGAGCTGAAAAACTGTTTTTT
CSVNTGGAEKLFF
>TRBV4-2|TRBJ1-6|NA|few
TGTGCCAGCAGCCAGGCATACCGGGGGCTGGTAGGGTCACCCCTCCACTTT
CASSQAYRGLVGSPLHF
>TRBV3-1|TRBJ1-6|NA|many
TGTGCCAGCAGCCAAGCAGGGGAGCTGACTAATTCACCCCTCCACTTT
CASSQAGELTNSPLHF
>TRBV7-9|TRBJ1-5|NA|NA
TGTGCCAGCAGCTTAGAAGGTTTTGGAGCCGGCAATCAGCCCCAGCATTTT
CASSLEGFGAGNQPQHF
>TRBV6-4|TRBJ2-6|TRBD1|NA
TGTGCCAGCAGTCCACAGGGGGCCCGTGGGGCCAACGTCCTGACTTTC
CASSPQGARGANVLTF
>TRBV28|TRBJ2-3|TRBD2|few
TGTGCCAGCAGTCAACCCTCCAATCCACTCTTAGCGGGATCCCTCACAGATACGCAGTATTTT
CASSQPSNPLLAGSLTDTQYF
>TRBV6-5|TRBJ2-2|NA|few
TGTGCCAGCAGTGCACCGAACACCGGGGAGCTGTTTTTT
CASSAPNTGELFF
>TRBV11-2|TRBJ2-2|NA|few
TGTGCCAGCAGCTTAGGCCCCCCTCCCCGCGGGGAGCTGTTTTTT
CASSLGPPPRGELFF
>TRBV14|TRBJ2-1|NA|many
TGTGCCAGCAGCCAGGTCCAGGGTTTTACCAATGAGCAGTTCTTC
CASSQVQGFTNEQFF